This TCR beta chain was captured in a study of blood T cell repertoires in COVID-19. Measured with immunoSEQ multiplex PCR; TCRdb has only the in-frame clones, and not every one. The sample has about 270,000 clones; 86% are singletons. In germline, CDR1 is LNHDA, CDR2 SQIVND (reference sequence). The CDR3 consists of 15 residues. Unmatched junction bases numbered 4, after V lost 6 bases and J lost 2 bases. The table lists this clone with a few counts. Sequences were obtained from peripheral blood. The TCR sequence derives from a man between 35 and 55 years old with active or convalescent COVID-19. This chain joins TRBV19 and TRBJ1-5; 10 positions match TRBD1. The CDR3 nucleotides read TGTGCCAGTAGAAAGACAGGGGGCGGCAATCAGCCCCAGCATTTT. Amino acids: CASRKTGGGNQPQHF.